This T cell receptor beta chain was observed in a study of PD-L1 blockade in urothelial cancer. Study at large: About 90% of the roughly 29 patients were men who had bladder-origin urothelial cancer. Typically, measured as a median, blood samples had 141,255 T cells.

Trimming removed 5 bases from V and 4 bases from J, with 16 bases in between. Germline V CDR1 and CDR2: SGHVS, FQNEAQ. This CDR3 spans 15 amino acids. Noted time point: pretreatment peripheral blood. Profiled with immunoSEQ multiplex PCR; TCRdb holds only in-frame clones, not every one. The profile shows 72,000 or so clones, roughly 86% of them singletons. This clonotype originated in a man aged 55 to 69 with urothelial cancer. The starting material was PBMCs, obtained around atezolizumab (anti-PD-L1) treatment. The gene calls are TRBV7-8 and TRBJ2-3, with a tentative D call TRBD2 (6 bases). The CDR3 spells CASSQTSRGADTQYF. The DNA for the CDR3 is TGTGCCAGCAGCCAGACGTCCCGCGGGGCAGATACGCAGTATTTT.